The T cell receptor beta chain under discussion was sequenced for a study of T cell repertoires in cytomegalovirus infection. General study points: The cumulative frequency of public TCR beta families identified carriers of CMV plus the relevant HLA. Predominance within the ex vivo response was attributable to HLA-C-restricted CMV-specific TCR beta clonotypes.

Trimming took 0 bases from V and 1 from J, leaving 14 bases between them. CDR3 length: 17 amino acids. CDR1 and CDR2 from the germline V gene are PRHDT and FYEKMQ (reference sequence). For this clonotype: What it binds is unknown.

TCRdb re-analysed the reads in MiXCR, keeping a single row per CDR3 protein. The repertoire holds 250,000 to 300,000 distinct CDR3 sequences, with around 8.7% as singletons. The clonotype originates from a human donor in good health (CMV status not recorded). Some clones in this sample may be carry-over from other donors' samples. The genes are TRBV13 and TRBJ2-3, with a possible D match to TRBD2 (6 bases). Specimen: PBMCs. The chain's CDR3 is CASSLGPGGDGTDTQYF. The DNA of the CDR3 is TGTGCCAGCAGCTTAGGCCCTGGCGGGGATGGCACAGATACGCAGTATTTT.